The 19 T cell receptor beta chains reported below all come from one sample, sequenced in a study of STAT5B mutations in CD4+ large granular lymphocyte leukemia (dated by TCRdb to between 2021 and 2022). Library preparation used the immunoSEQ multiplex PCR assay. The source is immuneACCESS, and TCRdb retained only in-frame sequences with V and J called. Part of the clones is not carried over; for the studies checked, unresolved V genes explain less than half of this, and the remainder is unexplained. The sample data list 30,000 or so clones, and 65% to 80% of these were observed just once. Clones ranked in the top ten supply around 0.98% of the sample. The specimen sequenced was CD4+ T cells from blood buffy coats. The origin of the receptors is a human donor in good health.

The rearrangement uses TRBV7-9 and TRBJ1-5; D ambiguous. Germline CDR1 SEHNR, CDR2 FQNEAQ (reference sequence). V was clipped by 5 bases and J by 2 bases, with 10 bases between them. This CDR3 comprises 14 residues. Written as DNA, the CDR3 is TGTGCCAGCAGCACGGACCTGGGCAATCAGCCCCAGCATTTT. This codes for CASSTDLGNQPQHF.

The rearrangement joins TRBV6-1 to TRBJ2-1; TRBD2 agrees at 9 bases. The V and J ends lost 4 bases and 8 bases, in that order; junction bases with no gene match: 9. The CDR3 spans 15 residues. Germline CDR1 is MNHNS and CDR2 is SASEGT. CDR3 DNA: TGTGCCAGCAGTGCCCAAAGCGGGAGGATGGATGAGCAGTTCTTC. Protein sequence: CASSAQSGRMDEQFF.

The V call is TRBV15, the J call TRBJ2-3; D possibly corresponds to TRBD1 (5 bases). Germline V CDR1 and CDR2: LNHNV, YYDKDF (reference sequence). There are 15 residues in the CDR3. V shed 1 base and J shed 0 bases, with 8 bases lying between them. The CDR3 DNA is TGTGCCACCAGCAGAGTGGACACCAGCACAGATACGCAGTATTTT. This gives the protein CATSRVDTSTDTQYF. The full variable domain, its missing parts supplied by reference TRBV15 and TRBJ2-3, is DAMVIQNPRYQVTQFGKPVTLSCSQTLNHNVMYWYQQKSSQAPKLLFHYYDKDFNNEADTPDNFQSRRPNTSFCFLDIRSPGLGDTAMYLCATSRVDTSTDTQYFGPGTRLTVL.

The rearrangement links TRBV18 to TRBJ1-4; D call uncertain. The CDR3 covers 14 residues. With 6 bases removed from V and 5 bases from J, the gap between germline ends came to 13 bases. Germline V gives CDR1 KGHSH, CDR2 LQKENI. The CDR3: CASSRPPENEKLFF. DNA of the CDR3: TGTGCCAGCTCTAGGCCTCCCGAGAATGAAAAACTGTTTTTT. The whole variable domain, filled in from reference TRBV18 and TRBJ1-4, reads NAGVMQNPRHLVRRRGQEARLRCSPMKGHSHVYWYRQLPEEGLKFMVYLQKENIIDESGMPKERFSAEFPKEGPSILRIQQVVRGDSAAYFCASSRPPENEKLFFGSGTQLSVL.

This clone was seen only a few times. The chain couples TRBV30 to TRBJ1-1; D is unresolved. V dropped 8 bases and J dropped 4 bases, with 14 bases sitting between them. Germline CDR1 reads GTSNPN; CDR2 reads SVGIG (reference sequence). The CDR3 length is 12 residues. For the CDR3, the DNA is TGTGCCGGGCGCCGGGATCTCACTGAAGCTTTCTTT. Protein sequence: CAGRRDLTEAFF. Filled out from reference TRBV30 and TRBJ1-1, the complete variable domain reads SQTIHQWPATLVQPVGSPLSLECTVEGTSNPNLYWYRQAAGRGLQLLFYSVGIGQISSEVPQNLSASRPQDRQFILSSKKLLLSDSGFYLCAGRRDLTEAFFGQGTRLTVV.

The chain carries TRBV29-1 and TRBJ1-1; perhaps TRBD1 as D (6 bases). This CDR3 has 12 amino acids. The germline gives CDR1 SQVTM, CDR2 ANQGSEA. V gave up 8 bases and J gave up 11 bases, with 21 bases separating them. The CDR3 region has the DNA TGCAGCTCCCGAAGTGGGGGGCCGAGCGCTTTCTTT. Amino acids: CSSRSGGPSAFF. Filled out from reference TRBV29-1 and TRBJ1-1, the complete variable domain reads SAVISQKPSRDICQRGTSLTIQCQVDSQVTMMFWYRQQPGQSLTLIATANQGSEATYESGFVIDKFPISRPNLTFSTLTVSNMSPEDSSIYLCSSRSGGPSAFFGQGTRLTVV.

J is TRBJ2-2 and V is TRBV10-3, with D tentatively TRBD1 or TRBD2 (6 bases each). Germline loops: CDR1 ENHRY, CDR2 SYGVKD. V gave up 0 bases and J gave up 4 bases, with 9 bases separating them. The CDR3 covers 15 residues. CDR3 in DNA: TGTGCCATCAGTGAGTCTAAGGGGGGCACCGGGGAGCTGTTTTTT. This gives the protein CAISESKGGTGELFF.

The rearrangement uses TRBV28 and TRBJ2-3, with TRBD1 as a possible D gene (5 bases). The V gene's germline CDR1 is MDHEN and CDR2 SYDVKM. The CDR3 has 12 amino acids. V was pared by 8 bases and J by 9 bases, with 15 bases between. The CDR3 here is CASGMLQGTQYF. In DNA form, the CDR3 reads TGTGCCAGCGGGATGTTGCAGGGCACGCAGTATTTT.

The V call is TRBV4-2, the J call TRBJ1-1; a possible D gene is TRBD1 (6 bases). The germline CDR1 and CDR2 sequences are LGHNA and YNFKEQ. Trimming took off 3 bases at V and 8 bases at J, with 13 bases between the two ends. The CDR3 is 13 residues long. Here the CDR3 DNA reads TGTGCCAGCAGCCATCGGGACATTGAAGAAGCTTTCTTT. Residues: CASSHRDIEEAFF.

This clone was counted a few times. This chain links TRBV7-6 with TRBJ1-4, with D uncertain. The germline gives CDR1 SGHVS, CDR2 FNYEAQ. The CDR3 length is 14 residues. V lost 2 bases, J lost 7 bases, and 11 bases lay in between. In DNA form, the CDR3 reads TGTGCCAGCAGCTTAACGAGAGACCCTGAAAAACTGTTTTTT. Translating gives CASSLTRDPEKLFF. The full variable domain, rest sourced from reference TRBV7-6 and TRBJ1-4, is GAGVSQSPRYKVTKRGQDVALRCDPISGHVSLYWYRQALGQGPEFLTYFNYEAQQDKSGLPNDRFSAERPEGSISTLTIQRTEQRDSAMYRCASSLTRDPEKLFFGSGTQLSVL.

This clone has only a few counts. V and J are TRBV11-2 and TRBJ1-2; 8 bases line up with TRBD1. Germline assignment: CDR1 SGHAT and CDR2 FQNNGV. This CDR3 has 16 residues. V was clipped by 4 bases and J by 2 bases; unmatched bases: 9. The CDR3 is CASSSLRQGKNYGYTF. CDR3 DNA sequence: TGTGCCAGCAGCTCCCTAAGACAGGGGAAGAACTATGGCTACACCTTC. The whole variable domain, filled in from reference TRBV11-2 and TRBJ1-2, reads EAGVAQSPRYKIIEKRQSVAFWCNPISGHATLYWYQQILGQGPKLLIQFQNNGVVDDSQLPKDRFSAERLKGVDSTLKIQPAKLEDSAVYLCASSSLRQGKNYGYTFGSGTRLTVV.

CDR3 amino acids: CASSMGLSYEQYF. For the CDR3, the DNA is TGTGCCAGTAGTATGGGACTTTCCTACGAGCAGTACTTC. The gene calls are TRBV19 and TRBJ2-7, with a possible D match to TRBD2 (6 bases). V was cut by 3 bases and J by 1 base, with 7 bases left in between. The germline V gene has CDR1 LNHDA and CDR2 SQIVND (reference sequence). The CDR3 runs 13 residues.

The V call is TRBV5-4, the J call TRBJ1-2; D remains unclear. This CDR3 spans 14 amino acids. The ends were cut back, 0 bases at V and 4 bases at J, with 10 bases in the middle. Looked up from germline, CDR1 is SGHNT and CDR2 is YYREEE (reference sequence). DNA of the CDR3: TGTGCCAGCAGCTTGGTGGGAGAGGCCTATGGCTACACCTTC. Its translation: CASSLVGEAYGYTF.

This chain uses TRBV2 with TRBJ2-7; maybe TRBD2 (6 bases). There are 17 residues in the CDR3. Deletions cut 6 bases from V and 3 bases from J, with 24 bases between. CDR1 and CDR2 (germline): SNHLY, FYNNEI. The CDR3 region is CASSERGTGHSLYEQYF. The CDR3 DNA follows: TGTGCCAGCAGCGAAAGAGGGACTGGACACTCACTCTACGAGCAGTACTTC.

This chain joins TRBV11-2 and TRBJ2-7, with TRBD1 matching over 8 bases. The CDR3 spans 15 residues. Germline-derived CDR1 and CDR2 are SGHAT and FQNNGV. V shed 2 bases, J shed 0 bases, and the junction held 3 bases outside the gene matches. The CDR3: CASSLQGALSYEQYV. The DNA for the CDR3 is TGTGCCAGCAGCTTACAGGGGGCCCTCTCCTACGAGCAGTACGTC.

The rearrangement joins TRBV19 to TRBJ2-7; 13 positions match TRBD2. The CDR3 is made up of 15 amino acids. Germline V gene lookup returns CDR1 LNHDA and CDR2 SQIVND (reference sequence). With V trimmed by 3 bases and J by 3 bases, 2 bases remained unmatched. The CDR3 bases are TGTGCCAGTAGTATTGGGACTAGCGGGAACTACGAGCAGTACTTC. Translation gives CASSIGTSGNYEQYF.

The chain links TRBV16 to TRBJ2-7, with 8 bases fitting TRBD2. This CDR3 contains 14 residues. The V gene end was trimmed by 2 bases and the J gene end by 6 bases; junction bases not matched to a gene: 6. Germline CDR1 is KGHSY and CDR2 is FQNENV. CDR3 loop: CASSQRGGPGEQYF. CDR3 sequence (DNA): TGTGCCAGCAGCCAACGGGGGGGGCCAGGCGAGCAGTACTTC.

This rearrangement joins TRBV18 to TRBJ2-1; 13 bases align to TRBD2. The J segment lost 1 base and the V segment lost 2 bases, leaving 5 bases of the junction unmatched. CDR3 size: 18 residues. Germline assignment: CDR1 KGHSH and CDR2 LQKENI. CDR3 sequence reads: CASSPGLAGAGSYNEQFF. DNA of the CDR3: TGTGCCAGCTCACCAGGACTAGCGGGGGCGGGGTCCTACAATGAGCAGTTCTTC.

V usage is TRBV7-2 and J usage is TRBJ2-3; D is undetermined. The CDR3 runs to 12 residues. From germline, CDR1 is SGHTA and CDR2 FQGNSA. With 3 bases removed from V and 6 bases from J, the gap between germline ends came to 7 bases. CDR3 in amino acids: CASSFYVDTQYF. In DNA form, the CDR3 reads TGTGCCAGCAGCTTCTACGTTGATACGCAGTATTTT.